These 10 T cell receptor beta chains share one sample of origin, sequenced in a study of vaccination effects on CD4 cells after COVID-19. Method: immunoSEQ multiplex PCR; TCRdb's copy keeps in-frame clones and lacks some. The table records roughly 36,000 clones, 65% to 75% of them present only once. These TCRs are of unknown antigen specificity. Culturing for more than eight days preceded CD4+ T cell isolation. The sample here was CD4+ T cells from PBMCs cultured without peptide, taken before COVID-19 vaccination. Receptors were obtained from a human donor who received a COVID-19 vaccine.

The CDR3 spells CAISRGSGNYGYTF. CDR3 in DNA: TGTGCCATCAGTAGGGGGAGTGGAAACTATGGCTACACCTTC. The J gene is TRBJ1-2, the V gene TRBV10-3; weak D call: TRBD1 (6 bases). V lost 5 bases, J lost 2 bases, and 12 bases lay in between. Looked up from germline, CDR1 is ENHRY and CDR2 is SYGVKD. This CDR3 comprises 14 residues.

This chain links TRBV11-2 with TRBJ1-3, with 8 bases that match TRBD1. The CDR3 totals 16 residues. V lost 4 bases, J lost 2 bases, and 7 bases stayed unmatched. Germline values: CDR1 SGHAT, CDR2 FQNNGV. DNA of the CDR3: TGTGCCAGCAGCTCTTACAGGGGGAGGGCTGGAAACACCATATATTTT. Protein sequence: CASSSYRGRAGNTIYF. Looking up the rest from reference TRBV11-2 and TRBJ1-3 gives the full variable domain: EAGVAQSPRYKIIEKRQSVAFWCNPISGHATLYWYQQILGQGPKLLIQFQNNGVVDDSQLPKDRFSAERLKGVDSTLKIQPAKLEDSAVYLCASSSYRGRAGNTIYFGEGSWLTVV.

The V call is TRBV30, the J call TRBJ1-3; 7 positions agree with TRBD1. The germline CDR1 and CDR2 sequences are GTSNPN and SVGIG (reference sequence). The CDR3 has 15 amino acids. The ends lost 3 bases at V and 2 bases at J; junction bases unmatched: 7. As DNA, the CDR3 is TGTGCCTGGAGCGCGACAGGGAATACTGGAAACACCATATATTTT. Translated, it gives CAWSATGNTGNTIYF.

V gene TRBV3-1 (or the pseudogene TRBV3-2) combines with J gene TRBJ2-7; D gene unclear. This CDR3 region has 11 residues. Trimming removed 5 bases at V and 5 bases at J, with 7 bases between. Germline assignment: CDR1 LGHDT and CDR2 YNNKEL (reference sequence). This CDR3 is CASSVLDEQYF. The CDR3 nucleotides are TGTGCCAGCAGCGTGTTAGACGAGCAGTACTTC.

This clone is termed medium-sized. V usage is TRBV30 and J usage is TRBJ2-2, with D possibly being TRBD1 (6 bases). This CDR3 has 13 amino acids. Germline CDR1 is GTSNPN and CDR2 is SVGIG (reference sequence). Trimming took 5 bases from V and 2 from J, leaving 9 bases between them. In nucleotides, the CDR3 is TGTGCCTGGGACAGGACAAACACCGGGGAGCTGTTTTTT. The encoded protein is CAWDRTNTGELFF.

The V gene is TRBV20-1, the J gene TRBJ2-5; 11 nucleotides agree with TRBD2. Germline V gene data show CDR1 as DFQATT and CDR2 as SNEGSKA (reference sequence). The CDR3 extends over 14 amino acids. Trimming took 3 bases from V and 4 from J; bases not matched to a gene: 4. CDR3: CSASGSGGGETQYF. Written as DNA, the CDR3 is TGCAGTGCTAGTGGTAGCGGGGGGGGAGAGACCCAGTACTTC.

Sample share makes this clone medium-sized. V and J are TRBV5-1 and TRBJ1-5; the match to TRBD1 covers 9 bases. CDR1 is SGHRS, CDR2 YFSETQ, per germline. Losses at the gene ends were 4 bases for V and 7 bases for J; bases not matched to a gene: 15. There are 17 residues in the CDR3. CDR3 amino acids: CASSAGHRGRRRQPQHF. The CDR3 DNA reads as TGCGCCAGCAGCGCCGGGCACAGGGGGCGCAGGAGACAGCCCCAGCATTTT.

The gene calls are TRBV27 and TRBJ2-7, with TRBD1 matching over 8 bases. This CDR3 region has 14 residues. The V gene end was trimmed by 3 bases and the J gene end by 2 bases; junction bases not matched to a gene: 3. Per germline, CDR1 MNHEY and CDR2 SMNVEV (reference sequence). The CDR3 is CASSFAGGTYEQYF. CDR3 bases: TGTGCCAGCAGTTTTGCAGGGGGCACCTACGAGCAGTACTTC.

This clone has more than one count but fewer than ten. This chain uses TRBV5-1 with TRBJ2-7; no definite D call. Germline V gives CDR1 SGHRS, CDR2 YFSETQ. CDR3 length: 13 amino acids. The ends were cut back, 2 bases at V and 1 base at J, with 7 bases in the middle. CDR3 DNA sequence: TGCGCCAGCAGCTTCGACCGTTCCTACGAGCAGTACTTC. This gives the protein CASSFDRSYEQYF.

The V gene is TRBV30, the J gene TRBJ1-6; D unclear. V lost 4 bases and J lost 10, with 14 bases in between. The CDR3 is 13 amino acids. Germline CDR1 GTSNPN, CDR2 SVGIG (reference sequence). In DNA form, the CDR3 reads TGTGCCTGGAACACCCTACTGGGGTCACCCCTCCACTTT. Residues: CAWNTLLGSPLHF.